The subject of this entry is one T cell receptor (beta chain). The repertoire was sequenced with immunoSEQ multiplex PCR; TCRdb's copy has only in-frame clones and lacks some. The sample carries almost 50,000 clones, almost 95% recorded once. The source of the sample is a study of T cell changes during pregnancy in multiple sclerosis. The CDR3 runs to 16 residues. Germline assignment: CDR1 LGHNA and CDR2 YSLEER. Trimming removed 0 bases at V and 8 bases at J, with 16 bases between. Here the sequenced sample was CD4+ T cells from peripheral blood mononuclear cells, taken in the second trimester of pregnancy. This chain connects TRBV4-3 to TRBJ1-4, with a tentative D call TRBD1 (5 bases). The sequence was obtained from a female donor in good health, enrolled as a control in a pregnancy study. DNA for the CDR3: TGCGCCAGCAGCCAAGATCTCGCGCAGGGCAACGAAAAACTGTTTTTT. Translated: CASSQDLAQGNEKLFF.